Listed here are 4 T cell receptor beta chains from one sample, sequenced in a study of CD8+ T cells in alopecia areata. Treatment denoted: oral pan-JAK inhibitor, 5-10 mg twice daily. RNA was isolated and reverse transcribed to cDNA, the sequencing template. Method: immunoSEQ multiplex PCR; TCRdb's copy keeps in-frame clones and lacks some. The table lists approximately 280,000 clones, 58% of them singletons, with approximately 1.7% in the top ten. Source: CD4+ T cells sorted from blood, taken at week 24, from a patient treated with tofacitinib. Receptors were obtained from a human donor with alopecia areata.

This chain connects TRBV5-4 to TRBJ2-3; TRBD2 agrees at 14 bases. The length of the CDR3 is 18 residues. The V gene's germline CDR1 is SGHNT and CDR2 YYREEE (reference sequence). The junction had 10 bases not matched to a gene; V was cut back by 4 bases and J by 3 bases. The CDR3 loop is CASSVPGLAGVGTDTQYF. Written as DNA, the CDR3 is TGTGCCAGCAGCGTACCGGGACTAGCGGGGGTCGGTACAGATACGCAGTATTTT. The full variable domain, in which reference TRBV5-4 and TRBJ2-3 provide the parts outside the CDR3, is ETGVTQSPTHLIKTRGQQVTLRCSSQSGHNTVSWYQQALGQGPQFIFQYYREEENGRGNFPPRFSGLQFPNYSSELNVNALELDDSALYLCASSVPGLAGVGTDTQYFGPGTRLTVL.

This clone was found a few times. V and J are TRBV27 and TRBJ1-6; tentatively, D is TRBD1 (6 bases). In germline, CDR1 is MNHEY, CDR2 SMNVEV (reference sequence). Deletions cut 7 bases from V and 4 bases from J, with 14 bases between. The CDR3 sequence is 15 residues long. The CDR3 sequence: CASKSQGTYNSPLHF. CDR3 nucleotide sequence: TGTGCCAGCAAGAGTCAGGGGACTTATAATTCACCCCTCCACTTT.

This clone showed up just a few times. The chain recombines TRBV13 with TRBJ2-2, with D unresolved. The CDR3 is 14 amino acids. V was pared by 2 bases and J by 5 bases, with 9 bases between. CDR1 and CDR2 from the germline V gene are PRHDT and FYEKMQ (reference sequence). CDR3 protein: CASSLWQTTGELFF. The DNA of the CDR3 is TGTGCCAGCAGCTTATGGCAGACAACCGGGGAGCTGTTTTTT.

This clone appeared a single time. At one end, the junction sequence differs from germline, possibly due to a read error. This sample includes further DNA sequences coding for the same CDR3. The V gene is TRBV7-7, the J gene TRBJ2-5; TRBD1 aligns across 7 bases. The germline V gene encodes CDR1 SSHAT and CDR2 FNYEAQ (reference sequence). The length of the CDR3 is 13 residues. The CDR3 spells CASSRDSQETQYF. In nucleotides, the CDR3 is TGTGCTAGCAGCCGGGACAGTCAAGAGACCCAGTACTTC.